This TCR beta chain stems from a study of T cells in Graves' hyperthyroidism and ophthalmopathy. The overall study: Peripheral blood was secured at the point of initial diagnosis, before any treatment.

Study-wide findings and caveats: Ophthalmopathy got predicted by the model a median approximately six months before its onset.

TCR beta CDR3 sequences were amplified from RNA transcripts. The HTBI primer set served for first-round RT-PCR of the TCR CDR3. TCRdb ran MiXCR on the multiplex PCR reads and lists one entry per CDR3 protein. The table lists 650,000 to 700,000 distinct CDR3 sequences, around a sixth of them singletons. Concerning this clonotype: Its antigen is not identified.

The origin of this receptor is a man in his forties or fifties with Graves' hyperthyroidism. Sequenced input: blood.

CDR3 DNA: TGTGCCATCAGTGAGTTGGCGGGTGAAGCTTTCTTT. Translated: CAISELAGEAFF. The chain links TRBV10-3 to TRBJ1-1; D call uncertain. Germline CDR1 and CDR2: ENHRY and SYGVKD. CDR3 size: 12 residues. Deletions cut 1 base from V and 7 bases from J, with 7 bases between.